The clone carrying this T cell receptor beta chain appeared once. This sample is part of a study of T cell changes during pregnancy in multiple sclerosis. CDR3 size: 13 residues. Deletions cut 4 bases from V and 5 bases from J, with 9 bases between. Germline V gives CDR1 SNHLY, CDR2 FYNNEI. Profiled with immunoSEQ multiplex PCR; TCRdb holds only in-frame clones, not every one. The sample carries more than 30,000 clones, approximately 93% recorded once. The receptor's source is a female donor with multiple sclerosis, enrolled in a pregnancy study. The rearrangement uses TRBV2 and TRBJ2-1; tentatively, D is TRBD2 (5 bases). The sample in question was CD8+ T cells from peripheral blood mononuclear cells, obtained in the third trimester of pregnancy. The CDR3 loop reads CASSGREDNEQFF. CDR3 coding DNA: TGTGCCAGCAGTGGACGGGAAGACAATGAGCAGTTCTTC. Using reference TRBV2 and TRBJ2-1 for the parts outside the CDR3, the full variable domain is EPEVTQTPSHQVTQMGQEVILRCVPISNHLYFYWYRQILGQKVEFLVSFYNNEISEKSEIFDDQFSVERPDGSNFTLKIRSTKLEDSAMYFCASSGREDNEQFFGPGTRLTVL.